This is a list of T cell receptor beta chains from one sample in a study of blood T cell repertoires in COVID-19. The table came from immunoSEQ multiplex PCR; TCRdb's copy has only in-frame clones and leaves some out. In the table there are tens of thousands of clones, roughly four fifths of which are singletons. The sequenced sample was peripheral blood. These receptors originate from a human donor with acute or convalescent COVID-19. The donor label of this sample is uncertain. The CDR3 runs from the conserved cysteine through the conserved F or W. Size is omitted from some rows. Given values are once, few, many or a class for expanded clones.

clone_size: NA; v_call: TRBV6-5; j_call: TRBJ2-6; cdr3_aa: CASRGPAGANVLTF
clone_size: NA; v_call: TRBV15; j_call: TRBJ1-4; cdr3_aa: CATSRDRTGGEKLFF
clone_size: NA; v_call: TRBV11-2; j_call: TRBJ1-3; cdr3_aa: CASSLGGVSGNTIYF
clone_size: once; v_call: TRBV9; j_call: TRBJ2-7; cdr3_aa: CASSRDRFGEQYF
clone_size: NA; v_call: TRBV18; j_call: TRBJ2-3; cdr3_aa: CASSLGGWGTDTQYF
clone_size: NA; v_call: TRBV7-8; j_call: TRBJ1-2; cdr3_aa: CASSLEGVLGDGYTF
clone_size: NA; v_call: TRBV7-9; j_call: TRBJ2-3; cdr3_aa: CASSFRLAGQEDTQYF
clone_size: many; v_call: TRBV7-9; j_call: TRBJ1-1; cdr3_aa: CASSPWTGVNTEAFF
clone_size: NA; v_call: TRBV4-1; j_call: TRBJ2-7; cdr3_aa: CASSQPRDSRLYF
clone_size: NA; v_call: TRBV21-1; j_call: TRBJ1-2; cdr3_aa: CASSKEGQGYGYTF
clone_size: NA; v_call: TRBV15; j_call: TRBJ2-3; cdr3_aa: CATSRGQGGTDTQYF
clone_size: NA; v_call: TRBV19; j_call: TRBJ2-2; cdr3_aa: CASSIWTSGGPNTGELFF
clone_size: NA; v_call: TRBV11-3; j_call: TRBJ2-2; cdr3_aa: CASSTIQGTTGELFF
clone_size: NA; v_call: TRBV6-6; j_call: TRBJ1-6; cdr3_aa: CASSQFPTGGRGRNSPLHF
clone_size: NA; v_call: TRBV12-3/TRBV12-4; j_call: TRBJ2-7; cdr3_aa: CASAGEAYEQYF
clone_size: once; v_call: TRBV6-5; j_call: TRBJ1-1; cdr3_aa: CASTQGAVKTEAFF
clone_size: NA; v_call: TRBV6-5; j_call: TRBJ2-5; cdr3_aa: CASSITGETQYF
clone_size: once; v_call: TRBV5-6; j_call: TRBJ2-6; cdr3_aa: CASSLSGSGANVLTF
clone_size: NA; v_call: TRBV5-1; j_call: TRBJ2-1; cdr3_aa: CASSLRLAGNNEQFF
clone_size: NA; v_call: TRBV7-9; j_call: TRBJ2-7; cdr3_aa: CASSGRSYEQYF
clone_size: NA; v_call: TRBV11-3; j_call: TRBJ2-3; cdr3_aa: CASSLELADTQYF
clone_size: NA; v_call: TRBV4-2; j_call: TRBJ2-3; cdr3_aa: CASSPGLAGVGTDTQYF
clone_size: NA; v_call: TRBV6-5; j_call: TRBJ1-3; cdr3_aa: CASSYSGQRRNTIYF
clone_size: once; v_call: TRBV18; j_call: TRBJ2-5; cdr3_aa: CASSPPGVALLQETQYF